Below are 18 T cell receptor beta chains sequenced from a single sample in a study of cytomegalovirus exposure and HLA in healthy donors. The PCR ran on 60 Vbeta and 13 Jbeta primers. Measured with immunoSEQ multiplex PCR; TCRdb has only the in-frame clones, and not every one. The data show about 110,000 clones, with around 80% seen just once and 2.5% held by the top ten. Sequencing was performed on PBMCs. The source is a middle-aged man in good health and CMV-seronegative.

This chain connects TRBV7-2 to TRBJ1-1; maybe TRBD1 (6 bases). The CDR3 sequence is 14 residues long. Between the trimmed V and J ends, which lost 7 bases and 1 base, there was a span of 13 bases. Germline lookup yields CDR1 SGHTA and CDR2 FQGNSA. The CDR3 sequence: CASIRGGGNTEAFF. CDR3 DNA sequence: TGTGCCAGCATTAGAGGGGGGGGGAACACTGAAGCTTTCTTT.

CDR3 residues: CASSVGRGQAYEQYF. The CDR3, as DNA: TGTGCCAGCAGCGTAGGCAGGGGCCAGGCCTACGAGCAGTACTTC. The chain uses TRBV9 and TRBJ2-7; D possibly corresponds to TRBD1 (6 bases). The CDR3 contains 15 residues. Germline V gene data show CDR1 as SGDLS and CDR2 as YYNGEE. Between the trimmed V and J ends, which lost 0 bases and 2 bases, there was a span of 12 bases.

CDR3 coding DNA: TGTGCCAGCTTCGGACAGGTCCGTATCTATGGCTACACCTTC. Amino acid sequence: CASFGQVRIYGYTF. The V call is TRBV28, the J call TRBJ1-2; 7 bases are shared with TRBD1. The length of the CDR3 is 14 residues. V trimming: 8 bases; J trimming: 4 bases; junction bases outside the gene matches: 10. Germline V gene sequence: CDR1 MDHEN, CDR2 SYDVKM.

This clone was counted a single time. The rearrangement joins TRBV5-1 to TRBJ2-5; 10 nucleotides align to TRBD1. This CDR3 comprises 14 residues. Trimming cost V 4 bases and J 4 bases; bases outside gene matches: 4. Germline-derived CDR1 and CDR2 are SGHRS and YFSETQ. CDR3 DNA: TGCGCCAGCAGCGGGGGACAGGGGTCAGAGACCCAGTACTTC. Protein sequence: CASSGGQGSETQYF.

The gene calls are TRBV5-1 and TRBJ2-7, with D hard to call. V lost 0 bases, J lost 3 bases, and 13 bases lay in between. Per germline, CDR1 SGHRS and CDR2 YFSETQ. The CDR3 runs to 15 residues. CDR3 sequence: CASSLAGDSGYEQYF. The CDR3 DNA is TGCGCCAGCAGCTTGGCCGGAGATAGTGGCTACGAGCAGTACTTC.

The gene calls are TRBV6-6 and TRBJ2-5, with a possible D match to TRBD2 (5 bases). The CDR3 loop spans 11 amino acids. Per the germline V gene, CDR1 is MNHNY and CDR2 is SVGAGI (reference sequence). The V gene lost 10 bases and the J gene lost 1 base, with 7 bases spanning the gap. The CDR3 is CATSGQETQYF. The CDR3 coding sequence is TGTGCCACCAGCGGCCAAGAGACCCAGTACTTC.

In its sample, this clone was seen once. The rearrangement joins TRBV5-6 to TRBJ2-7, with a possible D match to TRBD2 (6 bases). There are 15 residues in the CDR3. The germline V gene has CDR1 SGHDT and CDR2 YYEEEE. V was shortened by 3 bases and J by 5 bases, with 18 bases between the two germline ends. The CDR3 sequence: CASSSMGGFEDEQYF. In DNA form, the CDR3 reads TGTGCCAGCAGCTCCATGGGGGGATTTGAGGACGAGCAGTACTTC.

This sequence joins TRBV7-7 and TRBJ2-2; a weak D match, TRBD2 (5 bases). V was trimmed by 2 bases and J by 8 bases, leaving 6 bases between them. From germline, CDR1 is SSHAT and CDR2 FNYEAQ (reference sequence). The CDR3 runs 12 residues. In DNA form, the CDR3 reads TGTGCCAGCAGCTTATCGGGGGGGGAGCTGTTTTTT. Encoded protein: CASSLSGGELFF.

The chain employs TRBV5-1 and TRBJ2-7; 13 nucleotides match TRBD2. The germline CDR1 and CDR2 sequences are SGHRS and YFSETQ. V shed 1 base and J 2 bases; nucleotides not matched to a gene: 0. The CDR3 is made up of 15 amino acids. DNA for the CDR3: TGCGCCAGCAGCTTGACTAGCGGGGGGGCCTACGAGCAGTACTTC. Translated, it gives CASSLTSGGAYEQYF. Full variable domain (outside the CDR3, taken from reference TRBV5-1 and TRBJ2-7): KAGVTQTPRYLIKTRGQQVTLSCSPISGHRSVSWYQQTPGQGLQFLFEYFSETQRNKGNFPGRFSGRQFSNSRSEMNVSTLELGDSALYLCASSLTSGGAYEQYFGPGTRLTVT.

This clone was seen more than once but under ten times. The chain links TRBV7-9 to TRBJ1-6; D is possibly TRBD1 (5 bases). The CDR3 consists of 16 residues. The V end lost 6 bases, the J end lost 6 bases, and 18 bases lay between the germline ends. The germline gives CDR1 SEHNR, CDR2 FQNEAQ (reference sequence). The CDR3 bases are TGTGCCAGCAGTTTCACCTCGGGGGGAAGTAATTCACCCCTCCACTTT. Residues: CASSFTSGGSNSPLHF.

CDR3: CASSQDRRAANYGYTF. The CDR3, as DNA: TGTGCCAGCAGCCAAGATCGGAGGGCCGCTAACTATGGCTACACCTTC. The chain joins TRBV4-2 to TRBJ1-2, with D unresolved. Deletions cut 0 bases from V and 0 bases from J, with 11 bases between. Germline V CDR1 and CDR2: LGHNA, YNFKEQ. This CDR3 comprises 16 residues.

The V and J genes are TRBV2 and TRBJ2-5; TRBD2 matches at 11 bases. The germline gives CDR1 SNHLY, CDR2 FYNNEI. The CDR3 is 16 residues long. With V trimmed by 6 bases and J by 7 bases, 13 bases remained unmatched. CDR3 DNA sequence: TGTGCCAGCAGAAAAGTGACTAGCGGGGTATCGGGGACCCAGTACTTC. As protein: CASRKVTSGVSGTQYF.

The chain has TRBV27 and TRBJ1-2; possible D gene TRBD1, 6 bases. The CDR3 spans 14 residues. Germline values: CDR1 MNHEY, CDR2 SMNVEV (reference sequence). V shed 6 bases and J shed 8 bases, with 19 bases lying between them. The CDR3 loop reads CASRQGLFLGGYTF. Here the CDR3 DNA reads TGTGCCAGCAGACAGGGATTGTTCCTAGGCGGCTACACCTTC.

This clone was seen more than once but under ten times. The rearrangement uses TRBV7-5 and TRBJ1-4; the D call of TRBD1 is as the table states it, not checked on the DNA. TRBV7-5 is a pseudogene segment. The CDR3 covers 15 residues. The CDR3 sequence is CARSSGQGAGEKLFF. The CDR3 DNA follows: TGTGCCAGAAGCTCCGGACAGGGGGCTGGTGAAAAACTGTTTTTT.

V and J are TRBV5-6 and TRBJ2-6; a possible D gene is TRBD1 (6 bases). V was pared by 0 bases and J by 2 bases, with 6 bases between. Germline CDR1 is SGHDT and CDR2 is YYEEEE. The CDR3 is 15 residues long. CDR3 nucleotides: TGTGCCAGCAGCTTGGGACAGGCTGGGGCCAACGTCCTGACTTTC. Translating gives CASSLGQAGANVLTF.

This clone came up a few times. This chain connects TRBV5-4 to TRBJ2-3; 8 positions match TRBD2. Trimming took 4 bases from V and 1 from J; bases not matched to a gene: 8. The CDR3 is 16 amino acids. Germline V lookup: CDR1 SGHNT, CDR2 YYREEE (reference sequence). The CDR3 DNA sequence: TGTGCCAGCAGCACCCCAGCGGGGGCCCGCACAGATACGCAGTATTTT. Protein product: CASSTPAGARTDTQYF.

The chain carries TRBV7-2 and TRBJ1-5, with TRBD1 matching over 9 bases. This CDR3 is built from 14 residues. V dropped 5 bases and J dropped 10; count of bases not matched to a gene: 9. Per the germline V gene, CDR1 is SGHTA and CDR2 is FQGNSA. The CDR3 nucleotides read TGTGCCAGCAGCCAAACAGGGGGCGAGGAACCCCAGCATTTT. This codes for CASSQTGGEEPQHF. Supplemented by reference TRBV7-2 and TRBJ1-5, the full variable domain reads GAGVSQSPSNKVTEKGKDVELRCDPISGHTALYWYRQSLGQGLEFLIYFQGNSAPDKSGLPSDRFSAERTGGSVSTLTIQRTQQEDSAVYLCASSQTGGEEPQHFGDGTRLSIL.

The chain couples TRBV7-2 to TRBJ1-1; possible D gene TRBD1, 5 bases. The ends were cut back, 5 bases at V and 1 base at J, with 14 bases in the middle. This CDR3 contains 15 residues. CDR1 is SGHTA and CDR2 is FQGNSA in the germline V gene. The chain's CDR3 is CASSLTGRANTEAFF. The CDR3 nucleotides read TGTGCCAGCAGCCTAACAGGAAGGGCGAACACTGAAGCTTTCTTT.